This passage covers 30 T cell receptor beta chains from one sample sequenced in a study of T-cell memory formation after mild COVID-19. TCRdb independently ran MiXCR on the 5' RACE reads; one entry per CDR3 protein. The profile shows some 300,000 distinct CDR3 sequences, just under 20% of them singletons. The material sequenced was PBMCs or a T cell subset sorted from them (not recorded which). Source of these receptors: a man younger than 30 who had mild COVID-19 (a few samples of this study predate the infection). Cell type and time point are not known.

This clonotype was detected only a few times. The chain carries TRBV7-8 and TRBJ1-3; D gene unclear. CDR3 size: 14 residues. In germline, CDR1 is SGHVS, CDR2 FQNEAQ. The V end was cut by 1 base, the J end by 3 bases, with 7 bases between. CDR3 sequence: CASSLVGVGNTIYF. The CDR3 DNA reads TGTGCCAGCAGCTTAGTGGGTGTTGGAAACACCATATATTTT.

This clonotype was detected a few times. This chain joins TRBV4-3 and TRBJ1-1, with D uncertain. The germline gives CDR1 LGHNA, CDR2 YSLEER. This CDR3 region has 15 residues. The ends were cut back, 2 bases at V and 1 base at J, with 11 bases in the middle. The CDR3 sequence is CASSQLFSGNTEAFF. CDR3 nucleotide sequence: TGCGCCAGCAGCCAACTTTTTTCAGGGAACACTGAAGCTTTCTTT.

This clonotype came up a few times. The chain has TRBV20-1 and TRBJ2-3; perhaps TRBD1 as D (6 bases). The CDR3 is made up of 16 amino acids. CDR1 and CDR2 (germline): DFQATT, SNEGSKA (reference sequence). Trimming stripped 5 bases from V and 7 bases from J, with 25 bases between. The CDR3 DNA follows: TGCAGTGCTGGAAGAGGACAGCACATTGGTGGGAATACGCAGTATTTT. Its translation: CSAGRGQHIGGNTQYF.

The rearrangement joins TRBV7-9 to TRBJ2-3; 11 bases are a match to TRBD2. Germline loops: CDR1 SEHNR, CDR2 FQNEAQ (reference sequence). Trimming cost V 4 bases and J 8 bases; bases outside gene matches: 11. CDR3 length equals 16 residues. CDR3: CASSSQTSGVGVTQYF. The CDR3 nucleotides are TGTGCCAGCAGCTCGCAGACTAGCGGGGTGGGGGTTACGCAGTATTTT.

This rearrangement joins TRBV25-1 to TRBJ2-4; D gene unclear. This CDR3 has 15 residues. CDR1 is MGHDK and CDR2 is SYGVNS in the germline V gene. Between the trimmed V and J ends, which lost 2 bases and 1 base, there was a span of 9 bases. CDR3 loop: CASSEGLGAKNIQYF. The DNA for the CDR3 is TGTGCCAGCAGTGAAGGCTTGGGGGCCAAAAACATTCAGTACTTC.

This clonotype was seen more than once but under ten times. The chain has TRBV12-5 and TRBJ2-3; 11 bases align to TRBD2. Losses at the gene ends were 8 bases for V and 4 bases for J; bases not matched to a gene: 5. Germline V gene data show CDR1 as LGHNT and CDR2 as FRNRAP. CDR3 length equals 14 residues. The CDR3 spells CASSSGGGSDTQYF. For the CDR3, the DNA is TGTGCTAGTAGTAGCGGGGGGGGTTCAGATACGCAGTATTTT.

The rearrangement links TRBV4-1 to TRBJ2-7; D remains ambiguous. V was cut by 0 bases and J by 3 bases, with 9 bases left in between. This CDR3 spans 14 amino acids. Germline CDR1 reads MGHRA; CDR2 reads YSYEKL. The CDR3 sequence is CASSQDWRNYEQYF. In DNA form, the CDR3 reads TGCGCCAGCAGCCAAGATTGGCGCAACTACGAGCAGTACTTC.

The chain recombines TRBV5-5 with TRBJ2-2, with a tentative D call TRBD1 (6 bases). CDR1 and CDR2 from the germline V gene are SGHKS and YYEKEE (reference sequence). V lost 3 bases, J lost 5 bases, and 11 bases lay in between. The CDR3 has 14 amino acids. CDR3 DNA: TGTGCCAGCAGCTGGGACATAGATACCGGGGAGCTGTTTTTT. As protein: CASSWDIDTGELFF.

The CDR3 DNA is TGCGCCAGCAGCCAAGAGGGGGCGGGTGGCTACACCTTC. This encodes CASSQEGAGGYTF. The rearrangement joins TRBV4-3 to TRBJ1-2, with D perhaps TRBD1 (6 bases). Per germline, CDR1 LGHNA and CDR2 YSLEER. CDR3 length equals 13 residues. V dropped 0 bases and J dropped 7 bases, with 9 bases sitting between them.

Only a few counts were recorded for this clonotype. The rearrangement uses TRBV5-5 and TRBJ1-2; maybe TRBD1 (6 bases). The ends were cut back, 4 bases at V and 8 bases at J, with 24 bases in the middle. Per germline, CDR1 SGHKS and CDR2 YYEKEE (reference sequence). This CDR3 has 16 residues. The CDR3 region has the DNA TGTGCCAGCAGCCTCACCGGCACAGGGTTCCTTTCGGGCTACACCTTC. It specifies CASSLTGTGFLSGYTF.

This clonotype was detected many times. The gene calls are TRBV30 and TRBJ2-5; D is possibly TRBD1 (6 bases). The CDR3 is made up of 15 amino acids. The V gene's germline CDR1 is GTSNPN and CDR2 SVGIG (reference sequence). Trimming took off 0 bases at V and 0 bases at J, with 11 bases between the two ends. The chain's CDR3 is CAWSVDSYYQETQYF. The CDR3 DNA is TGTGCCTGGAGTGTGGACAGTTACTACCAAGAGACCCAGTACTTC. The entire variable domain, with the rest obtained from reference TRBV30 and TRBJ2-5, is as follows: SQTIHQWPATLVQPVGSPLSLECTVEGTSNPNLYWYRQAAGRGLQLLFYSVGIGQISSEVPQNLSASRPQDRQFILSSKKLLLSDSGFYLCAWSVDSYYQETQYFGPGTRLLVL.

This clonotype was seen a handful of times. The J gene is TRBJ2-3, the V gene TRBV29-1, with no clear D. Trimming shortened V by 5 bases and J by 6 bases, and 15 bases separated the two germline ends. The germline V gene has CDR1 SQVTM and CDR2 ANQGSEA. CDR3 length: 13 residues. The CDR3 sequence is CSVLTPLRDTQYF. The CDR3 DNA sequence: TGCAGCGTTTTGACACCCTTGAGGGATACGCAGTATTTT.

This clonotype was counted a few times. CDR3: CSARPAGSYNSPLHF. As DNA, the CDR3 is TGCAGTGCTAGACCTGCAGGCTCCTATAATTCACCCCTCCACTTT. The V call is TRBV20-1, the J call TRBJ1-6; no clear D gene. Trimming shortened V by 2 bases and J by 0 bases, and 8 bases separated the two germline ends. Germline CDR1 reads DFQATT; CDR2 reads SNEGSKA (reference sequence). The CDR3 loop spans 15 amino acids.

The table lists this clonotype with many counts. The DNA for the CDR3 is TGCGCCAGCAGCATCCTTGGTGAGCAGTTCTTC. Its translation is CASSILGEQFF. The V and J genes are TRBV5-1 and TRBJ2-1; D ambiguous. Germline V gene lookup returns CDR1 SGHRS and CDR2 YFSETQ. V lost 4 bases and J 9 bases, leaving 8 bases between the germline ends. CDR3 length: 11 amino acids.

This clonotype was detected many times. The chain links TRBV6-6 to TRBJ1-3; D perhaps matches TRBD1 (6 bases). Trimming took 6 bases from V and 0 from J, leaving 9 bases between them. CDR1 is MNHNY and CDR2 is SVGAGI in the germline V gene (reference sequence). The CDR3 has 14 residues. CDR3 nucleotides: TGTGCCAGCAGGCCGGGACACTCTGGAAACACCATATATTTT. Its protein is CASRPGHSGNTIYF.

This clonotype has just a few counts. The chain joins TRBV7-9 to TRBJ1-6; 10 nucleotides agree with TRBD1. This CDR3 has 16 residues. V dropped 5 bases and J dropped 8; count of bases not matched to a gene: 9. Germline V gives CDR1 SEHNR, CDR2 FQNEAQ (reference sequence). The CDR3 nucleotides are TGTGCCAGCAGCCCCCGGACAGGGGGTAGTGATTCACCCCTCCACTTT. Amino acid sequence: CASSPRTGGSDSPLHF.

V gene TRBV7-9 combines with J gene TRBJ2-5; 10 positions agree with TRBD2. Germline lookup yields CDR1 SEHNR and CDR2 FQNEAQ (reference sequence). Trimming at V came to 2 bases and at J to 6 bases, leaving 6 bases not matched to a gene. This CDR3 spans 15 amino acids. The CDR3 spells CASSLSAGGLKTQYF. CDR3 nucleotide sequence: TGTGCCAGCAGCTTATCAGCGGGGGGGCTGAAGACCCAGTACTTC.

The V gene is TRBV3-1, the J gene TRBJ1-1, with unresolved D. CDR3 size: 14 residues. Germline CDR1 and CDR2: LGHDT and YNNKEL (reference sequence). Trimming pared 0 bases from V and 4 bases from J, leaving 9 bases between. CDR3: CASSQDRRGTEAFF. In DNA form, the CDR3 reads TGTGCCAGCAGCCAAGATCGGCGGGGCACTGAAGCTTTCTTT. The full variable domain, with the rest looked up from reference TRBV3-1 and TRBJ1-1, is DTAVSQTPKYLVTQMGNDKSIKCEQNLGHDTMYWYKQDSKKFLKIMFSYNNKELIINETVPNRFSPKSPDKAHLNLHINSLELGDSAVYFCASSQDRRGTEAFFGQGTRLTVV.

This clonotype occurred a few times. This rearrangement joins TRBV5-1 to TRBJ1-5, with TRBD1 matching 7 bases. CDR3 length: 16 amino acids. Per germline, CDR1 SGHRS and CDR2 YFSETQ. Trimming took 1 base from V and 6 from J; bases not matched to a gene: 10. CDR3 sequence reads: CASSLPAPGGIQPQHF. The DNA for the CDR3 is TGCGCCAGCAGCTTGCCGGCGCCAGGGGGGATTCAGCCCCAGCATTTT.

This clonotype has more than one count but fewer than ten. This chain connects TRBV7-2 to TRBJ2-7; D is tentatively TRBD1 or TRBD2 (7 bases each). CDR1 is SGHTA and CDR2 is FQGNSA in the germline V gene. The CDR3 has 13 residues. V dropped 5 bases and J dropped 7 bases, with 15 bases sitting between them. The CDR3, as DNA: TGTGCCAGCAGCCCCCGACAGGGACTAGAGCAGTACTTC. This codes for CASSPRQGLEQYF.

The CDR3 DNA sequence: TGTGCCACCAGTGATGCGACCGACAGGGCGAACACTGAAGCTTTCTTT. It is translated as CATSDATDRANTEAFF. The J gene is TRBJ1-1, the V gene TRBV24-1, with 7 bases that match TRBD1. The V segment lost 3 bases and the J segment 1 base; nucleotides outside the gene matches: 7. CDR1 KGHDR and CDR2 SFDVKD come from the germline V gene. The CDR3 length is 16 residues.

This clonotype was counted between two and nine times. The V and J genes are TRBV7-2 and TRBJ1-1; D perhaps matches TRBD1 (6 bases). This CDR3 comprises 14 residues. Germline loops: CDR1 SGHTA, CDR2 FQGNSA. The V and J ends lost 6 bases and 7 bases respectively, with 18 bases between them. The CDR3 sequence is CASRVGRRGIEAFF. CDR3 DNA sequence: TGTGCCAGCAGGGTGGGCAGGAGGGGGATTGAAGCTTTCTTT.

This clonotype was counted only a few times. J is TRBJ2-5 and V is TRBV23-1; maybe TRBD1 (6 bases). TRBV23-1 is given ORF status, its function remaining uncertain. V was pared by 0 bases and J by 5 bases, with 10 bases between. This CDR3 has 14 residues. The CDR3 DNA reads TGCGCCAGCAGTCAATCGGGGGCAGGGGAGACCCAGTACTTC. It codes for CASSQSGAGETQYF.

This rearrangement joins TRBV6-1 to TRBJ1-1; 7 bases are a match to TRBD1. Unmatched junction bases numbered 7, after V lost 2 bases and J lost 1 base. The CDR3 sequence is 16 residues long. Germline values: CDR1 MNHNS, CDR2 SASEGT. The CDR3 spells CASSERGPGWNTEAFF. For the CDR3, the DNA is TGTGCCAGCAGTGAAAGGGGGCCAGGGTGGAACACTGAAGCTTTCTTT.

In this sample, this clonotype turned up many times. As DNA, the CDR3 is TGTGCCAGCAGCCCCACAGGGTTCGGGTCCTACGAGCAGTACGTC. Encoded protein: CASSPTGFGSYEQYV. The genes are TRBV2 and TRBJ2-7, with D maybe TRBD1 (6 bases). Trimming cost V 6 bases and J 1 base, with 16 bases left between them. The CDR3 has 15 amino acids. Germline V gene lookup returns CDR1 SNHLY and CDR2 FYNNEI.

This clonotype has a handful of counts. The CDR3: CASSEVGNQPQHF. The CDR3, as DNA: TGTGCCAGCAGTGAAGTGGGAAATCAGCCCCAGCATTTT. The chain joins TRBV6-1 to TRBJ1-5; D is undetermined. The V end was cut by 1 base, the J end by 4 bases, with 5 bases between. This CDR3 is built from 13 residues. Germline-derived CDR1 and CDR2 are MNHNS and SASEGT.

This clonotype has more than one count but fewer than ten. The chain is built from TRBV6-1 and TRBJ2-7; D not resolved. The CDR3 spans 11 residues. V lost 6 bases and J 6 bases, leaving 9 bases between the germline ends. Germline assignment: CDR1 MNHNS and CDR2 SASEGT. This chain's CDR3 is CASSPRTEQYV. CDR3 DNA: TGTGCCAGCAGCCCTCGGACCGAGCAGTACGTC.

Here the CDR3 reads CASSSTAPLNYQPQHF. As DNA, the CDR3 is TGTGCCAGCAGTTCGACAGCGCCATTGAACTATCAGCCCCAGCATTTT. This chain connects TRBV6-6 to TRBJ1-5, with a possible D match to TRBD1 (5 bases). Germline CDR1 reads MNHNY; CDR2 reads SVGAGI (reference sequence). This CDR3 spans 16 amino acids. Trimming stripped 4 bases from V and 5 bases from J, with 18 bases between.

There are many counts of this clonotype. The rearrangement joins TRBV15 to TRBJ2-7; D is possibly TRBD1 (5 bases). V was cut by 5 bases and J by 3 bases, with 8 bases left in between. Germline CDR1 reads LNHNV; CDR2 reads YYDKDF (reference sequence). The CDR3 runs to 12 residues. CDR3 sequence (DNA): TGTGCCACCAGCCCAACAGGCTACGAGCAGTACGTC. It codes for CATSPTGYEQYV.

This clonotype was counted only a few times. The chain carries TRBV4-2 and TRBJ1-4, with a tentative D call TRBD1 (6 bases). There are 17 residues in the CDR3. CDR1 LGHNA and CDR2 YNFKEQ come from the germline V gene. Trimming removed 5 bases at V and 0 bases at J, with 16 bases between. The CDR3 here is CASSFYRAATTNEKLFF. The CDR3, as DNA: TGTGCCAGCAGCTTTTACAGGGCCGCTACAACTAATGAAAAACTGTTTTTT.